These 20 T cell receptor beta chains came from one sample sequenced in a study of control samples from healthy donors and cancer patients. Sequencing used immunoSEQ multiplex PCR; TCRdb keeps in-frame clones, though not all of them. The sample carries approximately 170,000 clones, more than 85% recorded once. Material: blood. These TCRs come from a woman aged 25-40 years in good health.

The rearrangement links TRBV4-3 to TRBJ2-3, with D hard to call. From germline, CDR1 is LGHNA and CDR2 YSLEER. With 1 base removed from V and 2 bases from J, the gap between germline ends came to 4 bases. The CDR3 runs to 13 residues. The CDR3 loop reads CASSQGATDTQYF. CDR3 sequence (DNA): TGCGCCAGCAGCCAAGGTGCCACAGATACGCAGTATTTT.

The V gene is TRBV4-2, the J gene TRBJ2-7; TRBD2 is a possible D gene (6 bases). V gave up 0 bases and J gave up 0 bases, with 9 bases separating them. In germline, CDR1 is LGHNA, CDR2 YNFKEQ. The CDR3 sequence is 15 residues long. The CDR3: CASSQERGTSYEQYF. The CDR3 bases are TGTGCCAGCAGCCAAGAACGCGGGACCTCCTACGAGCAGTACTTC.

The DNA of the CDR3 is TGTGCCTGGAGTGTACCGGGCAGTCAGTACTTC. Amino acids: CAWSVPGSQYF. The chain joins TRBV30 to TRBJ2-7; the D is unclear. The CDR3 spans 11 residues. Between the trimmed V and J ends, which lost 0 bases and 10 bases, there was a span of 10 bases. Germline V gives CDR1 GTSNPN, CDR2 SVGIG (reference sequence).

The gene calls are TRBV19 and TRBJ1-2; no reliable D call. There are 15 residues in the CDR3. Germline CDR1 LNHDA, CDR2 SQIVND (reference sequence). V dropped 6 bases and J dropped 8 bases, with 22 bases sitting between them. Here the CDR3 reads CASREAGVASPGYTF. As DNA, the CDR3 is TGTGCCAGTAGGGAAGCCGGTGTGGCTTCGCCGGGCTACACCTTC.

V is TRBV14 and J is TRBJ1-2; D gene uncertain. Germline lookup yields CDR1 SGHDN and CDR2 FVKESK. This CDR3 contains 15 residues. V lost 2 bases to trimming and J lost 5 bases, with 15 bases between them. The CDR3 here is CASSQTAANTYGYTF. For the CDR3, the DNA is TGTGCCAGCAGCCAAACCGCTGCCAACACGTATGGCTACACCTTC.

This clone was counted once. V gene TRBV5-1 combines with J gene TRBJ1-3; TRBD1 might be the D (5 bases). V lost 4 bases and J lost 3, with 8 bases in between. This CDR3 is built from 13 residues. Per germline, CDR1 SGHRS and CDR2 YFSETQ. The CDR3 here is CASSAGNGNTIYF. The CDR3 region has the DNA TGCGCCAGCAGCGCAGGGAATGGAAACACCATATATTTT.

V usage is TRBV7-9 and J usage is TRBJ1-1, with no clear D. CDR3 length equals 13 residues. Per germline, CDR1 SEHNR and CDR2 FQNEAQ (reference sequence). Trimming removed 3 bases at V and 2 bases at J, with 7 bases between. For the CDR3, the DNA is TGTGCCAGCAGCTTGTATGTAAACACTGAAGCTTTCTTT. Translation: CASSLYVNTEAFF.

This clone was counted once. This chain joins TRBV20-1 and TRBJ2-5; D could derive from TRBD1 or TRBD2 (5 bases each). Trimming cost V 3 bases and J 3 bases, with 17 bases left between them. CDR3 size: 15 residues. The V gene's germline CDR1 is DFQATT and CDR2 SNEGSKA (reference sequence). CDR3 sequence: CSASEFLEGKETQYF. The CDR3 DNA follows: TGCAGTGCTAGTGAGTTTCTAGAGGGGAAAGAGACCCAGTACTTC.

The rearrangement links TRBV7-9 to TRBJ2-7; D is unclear. The germline V gene encodes CDR1 SEHNR and CDR2 FQNEAQ (reference sequence). The V and J ends lost 3 bases and 2 bases respectively, with 14 bases between them. CDR3 length: 15 amino acids. The CDR3 loop reads CASSFTTQATYEQYF. The CDR3 DNA follows: TGTGCCAGCAGCTTTACCACGCAGGCTACCTACGAGCAGTACTTC.

The V gene is TRBV2, the J gene TRBJ2-5; D ambiguous. Germline V CDR1 and CDR2: SNHLY, FYNNEI. V was pared by 4 bases and J by 5 bases, with 8 bases between. This CDR3 is 12 amino acids long. As DNA, the CDR3 is TGTGCCAGCAGTGCTGACGGGGAGACCCAGTACTTC. It encodes CASSADGETQYF.

This clone was seen a handful of times. V usage is TRBV28 and J usage is TRBJ1-1; no clear D. CDR1 is MDHEN and CDR2 is SYDVKM in the germline V gene. The CDR3 sequence is 15 residues long. V was shortened by 2 bases and J by 2 bases, with 12 bases between the two germline ends. The CDR3 bases are TGTGCCAGCAGTTTAGCGGCAGGAGGAAACACTGAAGCTTTCTTT. Encoded protein: CASSLAAGGNTEAFF.

This clone was detected once. The chain is built from TRBV9 and TRBJ2-5, with D possibly matching TRBD2 (5 bases). Germline CDR1 and CDR2: SGDLS and YYNGEE. The CDR3 runs to 17 residues. V lost 3 bases and J lost 5, with 23 bases in between. The CDR3 sequence is CASSGSRVWTPRETQYF. The CDR3 nucleotides are TGTGCCAGCAGCGGTAGTCGGGTTTGGACTCCGAGGGAGACCCAGTACTTC.

The chain joins TRBV19 to TRBJ2-7, with D uncertain. Trimming shortened V by 5 bases and J by 0 bases, and 11 bases separated the two germline ends. Germline assignment: CDR1 LNHDA and CDR2 SQIVND (reference sequence). The CDR3 covers 14 residues. The DNA of the CDR3 is TGTGCCAGTAGTCCGGCAGGCTTCTCCTACGAGCAGTACTTC. Protein: CASSPAGFSYEQYF.

This clone came up once. The rearrangement joins TRBV18 to TRBJ1-1, with unresolved D. Trimming took 3 bases from V and 0 from J, leaving 14 bases between them. Germline V gene sequence: CDR1 KGHSH, CDR2 LQKENI. The CDR3 spans 16 residues. The CDR3 nucleotides read TGTGCCAGCTCACCTAACTACGGGTCCATGAACACTGAAGCTTTCTTT. This encodes CASSPNYGSMNTEAFF.

A few counts support this clone. The CDR3 region has the DNA TGTGCCAGCTCCCTCGGTCCGCGTGGAAACACCATATATTTT. It specifies CASSLGPRGNTIYF. The rearrangement joins TRBV18 to TRBJ1-3; the D is unclear. Germline CDR1 and CDR2: KGHSH and LQKENI. The CDR3 has 14 amino acids. Trimming took 6 bases from V and 3 from J, leaving 12 bases between them.

The chain combines TRBV7-9 with TRBJ2-7; 7 nucleotides line up with TRBD2. This CDR3 comprises 16 residues. J was trimmed by 0 bases and V by 7 bases; bases with no gene match: 12. Germline V gene data show CDR1 as SEHNR and CDR2 as FQNEAQ (reference sequence). The chain's CDR3 is CASTIGGGLYSYEQYF. The CDR3 nucleotides read TGTGCCAGCACCATTGGGGGGGGACTATACTCCTACGAGCAGTACTTC.

This clone was observed once. The CDR3 DNA is TGTGCCAGCAGTCACCCGCGGATTGAGCAGTTCTTC. Translation: CASSHPRIEQFF. The V call is TRBV28, the J call TRBJ2-1; D unclear. This CDR3 is built from 12 residues. The V gene lost 5 bases and the J gene lost 9 bases, with 11 bases spanning the gap. Germline loops: CDR1 MDHEN, CDR2 SYDVKM. Using reference TRBV28 and TRBJ2-1 for the parts outside the CDR3, the full variable domain is DVKVTQSSRYLVKRTGEKVFLECVQDMDHENMFWYRQDPGLGLRLIYFSYDVKMKEKGDIPEGYSVSREKKERFSLILESASTNQTSMYLCASSHPRIEQFFGPGTRLTVL.

This chain uses TRBV7-9 with TRBJ2-3; D remains unclear. Trimming removed 5 bases from V and 1 base from J, with 10 bases in between. The CDR3 loop spans 14 amino acids. Per the germline V gene, CDR1 is SEHNR and CDR2 is FQNEAQ (reference sequence). CDR3 protein: CASSNPRGTDTQYF. The CDR3 DNA reads as TGTGCCAGCAGCAACCCGCGCGGCACAGATACGCAGTATTTT.

The table lists this clone with a count of one. This chain uses TRBV14 with TRBJ2-1, with D unclear. The V gene lost 4 bases and the J gene lost 3 bases, with 4 bases spanning the gap. Germline V gives CDR1 SGHDN, CDR2 FVKESK. The CDR3 spans 12 residues. CDR3 sequence reads: CASSLSYNEQFF. The CDR3 region has the DNA TGTGCCAGCAGCCTAAGCTACAATGAGCAGTTCTTC.

The rearrangement links TRBV19 to TRBJ2-2, with a possible D match to TRBD2 (6 bases). CDR1 and CDR2 (germline): LNHDA, SQIVND (reference sequence). Between the trimmed V and J ends, which lost 9 bases and 3 bases, there was a span of 14 bases. There are 14 residues in the CDR3. The CDR3 is CASLSGEHTGELFF. CDR3 DNA sequence: TGTGCCAGCCTTTCGGGGGAACACACCGGGGAGCTGTTTTTT.